These 2 T cell receptor beta chains originate from one sample sequenced in a study of T cell repertoires in ileal Crohn's disease. Repertoires were generated with immunoSEQ multiplex PCR, while TCRdb's copy carries only in-frame clones and drops some. The sample includes around 3,400 clones, 90% to 95% seen only once; the top ten take around 3.1%. Time point defined: inflamed ileum from the surgical specimen. Sequenced sample: ileal tissue. Receptors originate from an adult with Crohn's disease.

This clone was counted a single time. The V gene is TRBV7-9, the J gene TRBJ2-1, with 10 positions matching TRBD2. This CDR3 spans 16 amino acids. Looked up from germline, CDR1 is SEHNR and CDR2 is FQNEAQ (reference sequence). The V segment lost 5 bases and the J segment 5 bases; nucleotides outside the gene matches: 9. The CDR3 sequence: CASSPRVAGGNNEQFF. As DNA, the CDR3 is TGTGCCAGCAGCCCCCGCGTAGCGGGGGGTAACAATGAGCAGTTCTTC.

V usage is TRBV11-2 and J usage is TRBJ2-1; D unresolved. CDR3 size: 13 residues. Per the germline V gene, CDR1 is SGHAT and CDR2 is FQNNGV. Between the trimmed V and J ends, which lost 1 base and 4 bases, there was a span of 5 bases. CDR3 nucleotides: TGTGCCAGCAGCTTAGTCGCTTACAATGAGCAGTTCTTC. Encoded protein: CASSLVAYNEQFF. Using reference TRBV11-2 and TRBJ2-1 for the parts outside the CDR3, the full variable domain is EAGVAQSPRYKIIEKRQSVAFWCNPISGHATLYWYQQILGQGPKLLIQFQNNGVVDDSQLPKDRFSAERLKGVDSTLKIQPAKLEDSAVYLCASSLVAYNEQFFGPGTRLTVL.